Each of the 27 T cell receptor beta chains below was sequenced from the same sample in a study of T cell repertoires in cytomegalovirus infection. In TCRdb, the reads were re-called with MiXCR into one record per CDR3 protein. The table lists some 600,000 distinct CDR3 sequences, less than 25% of them singletons. Sequences were obtained from CD8+ T cells from PBMCs. These receptors originate from a human donor in good health (CMV status not recorded). Some clones in this sample may be carry-over from other donors' samples.

J is TRBJ2-2 and V is TRBV7-9, with a possible D match to TRBD2 (6 bases). The V and J ends lost 0 bases and 6 bases respectively, with 20 bases between them. Germline CDR1 is SEHNR and CDR2 is FQNEAQ (reference sequence). The CDR3 extends over 18 amino acids. CDR3 protein: CASSLAPRTRDAAGELFF. As DNA, the CDR3 is TGTGCCAGCAGCTTAGCCCCAAGGACGCGGGACGCCGCCGGGGAGCTGTTTTTT. Complete variable domain (other parts from reference TRBV7-9 and TRBJ2-2): DTGVSQNPRHKITKRGQNVTFRCDPISEHNRLYWYRQTLGQGPEFLTYFQNEAQLEKSRLLSDRFSAERPKGSFSTLEIQRTEQGDSAMYLCASSLAPRTRDAAGELFFGEGSRLTVL.

In this sample, this clonotype turned up many times. The chain joins TRBV10-3 to TRBJ1-5; no firm D call. The germline V gene encodes CDR1 ENHRY and CDR2 SYGVKD. Trimming pared 0 bases from V and 0 bases from J, leaving 9 bases between. The length of the CDR3 is 16 residues. CDR3 region: CAISESGGYSNQPQHF. The CDR3 DNA follows: TGTGCCATCAGTGAGTCTGGAGGTTATAGCAATCAGCCCCAGCATTTT.

The chain is built from TRBV23-1 and TRBJ2-1; D is possibly TRBD1 or TRBD2 (5 bases each). TRBV23-1 carries the ORF label, with uncertain function. This CDR3 region has 17 residues. The V end lost 0 bases, the J end lost 0 bases, and 12 bases lay between the germline ends. CDR3 region: CASSQSGRASSYNEQFF. For the CDR3, the DNA is TGCGCCAGCAGTCAATCGGGGCGGGCAAGCTCCTACAATGAGCAGTTCTTC.

This clonotype was observed a handful of times. The rearrangement joins TRBV11-2 to TRBJ2-1; 7 bases map to TRBD2. The CDR3 loop spans 15 amino acids. V shed 5 bases, J shed 7 bases, and the junction held 11 bases outside the gene matches. The germline V gene encodes CDR1 SGHAT and CDR2 FQNNGV. The CDR3 spells CASSPTSRPGNEQFF. The CDR3 nucleotides read TGTGCCAGCAGCCCGACTAGCAGGCCAGGGAATGAGCAGTTCTTC.

As regards this clonotype: A much larger clone sits a single nucleotide away, making a read error possible. This chain joins TRBV5-6 and TRBJ1-1; D is unclear. The V end was cut by 1 base, the J end by 3 bases, with 22 bases between. The CDR3 consists of 18 residues. Germline V CDR1 and CDR2: SGHDT, YYEEEE. The CDR3 coding sequence is TGTGCCAGCAGCTTGAGTCTTGGGAGGAAGGGAAGTGACACTGAAGCTTTCTTT. Residues: CASSLSLGRKGSDTEAFF.

This rearrangement joins TRBV9 to TRBJ1-6; no clear D gene. The CDR3 totals 14 residues. V was clipped by 0 bases and J by 0 bases, with 1 base between them. Germline CDR1 SGDLS, CDR2 YYNGEE. CDR3 coding DNA: TGTGCCAGCAGCGTAGCCTCCTATAATTCACCCCTCCACTTT. This gives the protein CASSVASYNSPLHF.

The chain carries TRBV20-1 and TRBJ2-1; D is uncertain. V lost 5 bases and J 0 bases, leaving 17 bases between the germline ends. CDR3 length: 16 amino acids. CDR1 DFQATT and CDR2 SNEGSKA come from the germline V gene (reference sequence). This CDR3 is CSAVRPGASSYNEQFF. DNA of the CDR3: TGCAGTGCTGTACGACCGGGCGCAAGCTCCTACAATGAGCAGTTCTTC.

This clonotype was observed a few times. The chain has TRBV28 and TRBJ2-7, with 7 bases fitting TRBD1. The germline gives CDR1 MDHEN, CDR2 SYDVKM. V lost 4 bases and J lost 1; bases outside the gene matches: 10. The CDR3 has 16 amino acids. CDR3 region: CASSYGRDSLSYEQYV. DNA of the CDR3: TGTGCCAGCAGTTACGGCCGGGACAGCCTGTCCTACGAGCAGTACGTC.

As concerns this clonotype: A junction end diverges from the germline sequence, so it may reflect a read error. The V call is TRBV7-2, the J call TRBJ2-2; D might be TRBD1 or TRBD2, each matching 6 bases. The CDR3 spans 15 residues. From germline, CDR1 is SGHTA and CDR2 FQGNSA. The CDR3: CASSLAWGADGELFF. DNA for the CDR3: TGTGCCAGCAGCCTAGCATGGGGGGCTGACGGGGAGCTGTTTTTT.

Only a few counts were recorded for this clonotype. The chain links TRBV6-5 to TRBJ1-5; the D is unclear. Germline CDR1 is MNHEY and CDR2 is SVGAGI. There are 15 residues in the CDR3. Between the trimmed V and J ends, which lost 0 bases and 0 bases, there was a span of 6 bases. The DNA for the CDR3 is TGTGCCAGCAGTTACTCAAGGAATAGCAATCAGCCCCAGCATTTT. Its protein product is CASSYSRNSNQPQHF.

This clonotype appeared a few times. The chain is built from TRBV13 and TRBJ2-3; no definite D call. V lost 5 bases to trimming and J lost 6 bases, with 9 bases between them. This CDR3 is 12 amino acids long. Germline assignment: CDR1 PRHDT and CDR2 FYEKMQ (reference sequence). In DNA form, the CDR3 reads TGTGCCAGCAGCCAGGAAGCGGATACGCAGTATTTT. It specifies CASSQEADTQYF.

This clonotype was seen many times. The chain couples TRBV7-2 to TRBJ1-1, with 7 bases matching TRBD1. V lost 1 base to trimming and J lost 7 bases; unmatched junction nucleotides: 15. Germline lookup yields CDR1 SGHTA and CDR2 FQGNSA. There are 17 residues in the CDR3. CDR3 sequence reads: CASSLVPPRDRNHEAFF. In DNA form, the CDR3 reads TGTGCCAGCAGCTTAGTGCCCCCCCGGGACAGAAACCATGAAGCTTTCTTT. Filled out from reference TRBV7-2 and TRBJ1-1, the complete variable domain reads GAGVSQSPSNKVTEKGKDVELRCDPISGHTALYWYRQSLGQGLEFLIYFQGNSAPDKSGLPSDRFSAERTGGSVSTLTIQRTQQEDSAVYLCASSLVPPRDRNHEAFFGQGTRLTVV.

The CDR3: CASSLWAGVHNEQFF. CDR3 bases: TGTGCCAGCAGTTTATGGGCAGGGGTGCACAATGAGCAGTTCTTC. The J gene is TRBJ2-1, the V gene TRBV27, with D perhaps TRBD1 (6 bases). V was cut by 1 base and J by 5 bases, with 12 bases left in between. The CDR3 length is 15 residues. Per the germline V gene, CDR1 is MNHEY and CDR2 is SMNVEV (reference sequence).

This clonotype was found a few times. The junction does not match germline at one end; this may be a read error. The chain links TRBV5-6 to TRBJ2-5; 11 bases match TRBD2. In germline, CDR1 is SGHDT, CDR2 YYEEEE. The CDR3 is 11 amino acids. Here the CDR3 reads CASSSGLAALF. The CDR3 coding sequence is TGTGCCAGCAGCTCGGGACTAGCGGCCCTCTTC.

V usage is TRBV24-1 and J usage is TRBJ2-2, with TRBD1 identical over 7 bases. The CDR3 runs 17 residues. J lost 0 bases, V lost 2 bases, and 5 bases had no gene match. Germline V gives CDR1 KGHDR, CDR2 SFDVKD. CDR3 in amino acids: CATSDSWDSANTGELFF. CDR3 DNA sequence: TGTGCCACCAGTGATTCGTGGGACAGCGCGAACACCGGGGAGCTGTTTTTT.

The chain recombines TRBV19 with TRBJ2-1, with D tentatively TRBD2 (5 bases). The CDR3 covers 12 residues. Germline CDR1 reads LNHDA; CDR2 reads SQIVND (reference sequence). Between the trimmed V and J ends, which lost 1 base and 8 bases, there was a span of 6 bases. CDR3 DNA: TGTGCCAGTAGTATAGCAGCGGATGAGCAGTTCTTC. Amino acids: CASSIAADEQFF. Full variable domain (remainder filled in from reference TRBV19 and TRBJ2-1): DGGITQSPKYLFRKEGQNVTLSCEQNLNHDAMYWYRQDPGQGLRLIYYSQIVNDFQKGDIAEGYSVSREKKESFPLTVTSAQKNPTAFYLCASSIAADEQFFGPGTRLTVL.

The chain links TRBV28 to TRBJ2-5; maybe TRBD2 (7 bases). The CDR3 is made up of 14 amino acids. Per the germline V gene, CDR1 is MDHEN and CDR2 is SYDVKM. V lost 6 bases to trimming and J lost 7 bases, with 18 bases between them. CDR3 coding DNA: TGTGCCAGCAGCCCTGTGCGGGGGCGTGGGACCCAGTACTTC. This encodes CASSPVRGRGTQYF.

This sequence joins TRBV6-6 and TRBJ2-1, with unresolved D. Trimming removed 7 bases from V and 9 bases from J, with 10 bases in between. The germline CDR1 and CDR2 sequences are MNHNY and SVGAGI (reference sequence). This CDR3 contains 11 residues. The CDR3 region has the DNA TGTGCCAGCACCTTTCCGCCTGAGCAGTTCTTC. This encodes CASTFPPEQFF.

This clonotype showed up just a few times. The rearrangement uses TRBV20-1 and TRBJ2-5, with 10 bases lining up with TRBD2. The CDR3 runs to 16 residues. V lost 6 bases to trimming and J lost 5 bases; unmatched junction nucleotides: 15. Germline V lookup: CDR1 DFQATT, CDR2 SNEGSKA (reference sequence). CDR3 loop: CSAQGGAGGLRETQYF. CDR3 in DNA: TGCAGTGCGCAAGGGGGAGCGGGGGGGCTCAGGGAGACCCAGTACTTC.

The chain employs TRBV14 and TRBJ2-2; D remains ambiguous. The CDR3 extends over 14 amino acids. Per the germline V gene, CDR1 is SGHDN and CDR2 is FVKESK. Trimming stripped 1 base from V and 6 bases from J, with 9 bases between. The CDR3, as DNA: TGTGCCAGCAGCCAAGGTAGCCTCCCCGGGGAGCTGTTTTTT. Its protein is CASSQGSLPGELFF.

The chain combines TRBV6-6 with TRBJ1-4; the D gene is possibly TRBD1 (6 bases). Germline V gene data show CDR1 as MNHNY and CDR2 as SVGAGI (reference sequence). With 7 bases removed from V and 5 bases from J, the gap between germline ends came to 17 bases. CDR3 size: 15 residues. The CDR3 bases are TGTGCCAGCATTCCCCGGGGAGGGGGAAATGAAAAACTGTTTTTT. As protein: CASIPRGGGNEKLFF.

The table lists this clonotype with a few counts. This chain connects TRBV2 to TRBJ2-1; possible D gene TRBD1, 5 bases. Trimming pared 8 bases from V and 4 bases from J, leaving 9 bases between. Germline V gives CDR1 SNHLY, CDR2 FYNNEI. The CDR3 consists of 12 residues. CDR3 in amino acids: CASWQGYNEQFF. DNA of the CDR3: TGTGCCAGCTGGCAGGGATACAATGAGCAGTTCTTC.

V usage is TRBV29-1 and J usage is TRBJ1-2, with D perhaps TRBD1 (5 bases). Germline V gene sequence: CDR1 SQVTM, CDR2 ANQGSEA. The V gene lost 0 bases and the J gene lost 6 bases, with 14 bases spanning the gap. This CDR3 contains 14 residues. The CDR3 reads CSVEEMETVNGYTF. CDR3 in DNA: TGCAGCGTTGAAGAAATGGAGACAGTGAATGGCTACACCTTC.

About this clonotype: Just one base apart from a much larger clone, this may be a read error. V and J are TRBV7-6 and TRBJ2-1; D is unclear. The germline V gene encodes CDR1 SGHVS and CDR2 FNYEAQ. This CDR3 contains 13 residues. CDR3 DNA sequence: TGTGCCAACAGCTTAGTAGTCGACAATGAGCAGTTCTTC. It is translated as CANSLVVDNEQFF. Filled out from reference TRBV7-6 and TRBJ2-1, the complete variable domain reads GAGVSQSPRYKVTKRGQDVALRCDPISGHVSLYWYRQALGQGPEFLTYFNYEAQQDKSGLPNDRFSAERPEGSISTLTIQRTEQRDSAMYRCANSLVVDNEQFFGPGTRLTVL.

A word on this clonotype: It is unclear where the CDR3 begins or ends on the DNA, so no DNA is shown, and the CDR3 is as TCRdb lists it. The chain has TRBV7-9 and TRBJ2-1; the table's D call of TRBD1 was not tested on the DNA. Per germline, CDR1 SEHNR and CDR2 FQNEAQ (reference sequence). The CDR3 region is 13 residues in length, termini included. CDR3 amino acids: CASSLVVGQGIIF.

The genes are TRBV13 and TRBJ2-3, with 8 nucleotides matching TRBD1. V lost 3 bases, J lost 2 bases, and 7 bases stayed unmatched. The CDR3 covers 16 residues. Germline values: CDR1 PRHDT, CDR2 FYEKMQ (reference sequence). As DNA, the CDR3 is TGTGCCAGCAGCTTCTTCGGACAGGGCGCCACAGATACGCAGTATTTT. Its translation is CASSFFGQGATDTQYF.

The count of this clonotype is one. The rearrangement links TRBV28 to TRBJ1-6, with 12 bases lining up with TRBD1. The CDR3 consists of 17 residues. From germline, CDR1 is MDHEN and CDR2 SYDVKM. Trimming cost V 6 bases and J 4 bases; bases outside gene matches: 7. The CDR3 DNA reads as TGTGCCAGCAGCCCTAGGGGACAGGGGGCTTATAATTCACCCCTCCACTTT. Translation gives CASSPRGQGAYNSPLHF.